This record concerns one T cell receptor beta chain sequence. TCRdb keeps only in-frame clones here, not all; method: immunoSEQ multiplex PCR. The table includes some 21,000 clones, roughly 86% detected once. Treatment denoted: randomized to nivolumab then ipilimumab (arm A) or the reverse (arm B). In germline, CDR1 is KGHSH, CDR2 LQKENI. V shed 1 base, J shed 1 base, and the junction held 9 bases outside the gene matches. The CDR3 is made up of 19 amino acids. The data are from a study of sequential checkpoint blockade in melanoma. The sequence derives from a human donor with melanoma. The sequences come from CD8+ T cells sorted from blood (inferred from file names), collected from a patient given nivolumab and ipilimumab in sequence. The J gene is TRBJ2-2, the V gene TRBV18; 10 bases map to TRBD2. CDR3 DNA sequence: TGTGCCAGCTCACCACGCACTAGCGGGACAAAGATGAACACCGGGGAGCTGTTTTTT. Protein: CASSPRTSGTKMNTGELFF.